This is a list of T cell receptor beta chains from one sample in a study of blood T cells in healthy people across ages. MiXCR, applied by TCRdb to the 5' RACE reads, yields one record per CDR3 protein. Among approximately 1.5 million distinct CDR3 sequences listed, roughly a third were seen once. The sequenced material came from blood. These receptors all stem from a woman aged 25 to 39 in good health. The CDR3 runs from the conserved cysteine through the conserved F or W. The D gene is left open where the match is weak. For some rows the clone size is stated as once, few or many, or as a class when expanded; others skip it.

J,size,D,V,CDR3,DNA
TRBJ2-2,.,TRBD2,TRBV5-1,CASRSGTSFTGELFF,TGCGCCAGCAGATCCGGGACTAGCTTCACCGGGGAGCTGTTTTTT
TRBJ2-3,many,TRBD2,TRBV29-1,CSVEEAGVVADTQYF,TGCAGCGTTGAAGAAGCGGGAGTGGTGGCAGATACGCAGTATTTT
TRBJ2-7,.,.,TRBV28,CASSGTHEQYF,TGTGCCAGCAGTGGTACCCACGAGCAGTACTTC
TRBJ2-1,.,.,TRBV5-1,CDSSLVGGRSYNEQFF,TGCGACAGCAGCTTAGTAGGAGGGCGCTCCTACAATGAGCAGTTCTTC
TRBJ2-3,.,.,TRBV9,CASSVGGREKDTQYF,TGTGCCAGCAGCGTAGGGGGGCGGGAGAAAGATACGCAGTATTTT
TRBJ2-3,few,.,TRBV2,CASSAGGPGRGTDTQYF,TGTGCCAGCAGTGCAGGGGGCCCCGGGAGGGGCACAGATACGCAGTATTTT
TRBJ1-2,.,.,TRBV10-3,CAISEYRDRYTF,TGTGCCATCAGTGAATACAGGGATCGCTACACCTTC
TRBJ2-7,few,.,TRBV6-2/TRBV6-3,CASSLRRTNQLYEQYF,TGTGCCAGCAGTTTGAGGAGGACGAATCAGCTTTACGAGCAGTACTTC
TRBJ1-3,.,TRBD1,TRBV12-3/TRBV12-4,CASSDAGTGFTATIYF,TGTGCCAGCAGTGACGCCGGGACAGGGTTTACCGCCACCATATATTTT
TRBJ2-1,.,TRBD2,TRBV6-2/TRBV6-3,CASSYPGGLGNEQFF,TGTGCCAGCAGTTACCCGGGAGGGCTTGGGAATGAGCAGTTCTTC
TRBJ2-5,few,.,TRBV7-9,CAITGPTSGQYF,TGTGCCATTACAGGACCTACGAGTGGGCAGTACTTC
TRBJ2-7,few,.,TRBV2,CASTPEGFSYEQYF,TGTGCCAGCACCCCCGAGGGGTTCTCCTACGAGCAGTACTTC
TRBJ2-1,many,.,TRBV29-1,CSVEANDQEQFF,TGCAGCGTTGAAGCTAACGACCAGGAGCAGTTCTTC
TRBJ2-1,few,.,TRBV6-2/TRBV6-3,CASSYDGRIRNEQFF,TGTGCCAGCAGTTACGACGGGAGAATTCGGAATGAGCAGTTCTTC
TRBJ2-7,few,.,TRBV9,CASSDSARSYEQYF,TGTGCCAGCAGTGACTCGGCTCGCTCCTACGAGCAGTACTTC
TRBJ2-7,few,TRBD2,TRBV20-1,CSARAGLAGYEQYF,TGCAGTGCTAGAGCGGGACTAGCGGGATACGAGCAGTACTTC
TRBJ2-7,.,.,TRBV11-2,CACKTARGSSYEQYF,TGTGCCTGCAAAACTGCGAGGGGTAGCTCCTACGAGCAGTACTTC
TRBJ2-5,.,.,TRBV19,CASSIGYSETQYF,TGTGCCAGTAGTATAGGTTATAGTGAGACCCAGTACTTC
TRBJ2-6,.,TRBD1,TRBV2,CASRDRGHGANVLTF,TGTGCCAGCAGGGACAGGGGGCATGGGGCCAACGTCCTGACTTTC
TRBJ2-6,.,TRBD1,TRBV7-3,CASSLKGQGATGANVLTF,TGTGCCAGCAGCTTAAAAGGCCAGGGGGCGACCGGGGCCAACGTCCTGACTTTC
TRBJ1-2,few,.,TRBV12-3/TRBV12-4,CASTRAGAANYGYTF,TGTGCCAGCACCCGGGCGGGCGCCGCTAACTATGGCTACACCTTC
TRBJ2-3,.,TRBD2,TRBV7-2,CASSLALSGGRDTQYF,TGTGCCAGCAGCTTAGCGCTTAGCGGGGGTAGGGATACGCAGTATTTT